Following are 5 T cell receptor beta chains from one sample sequenced in a study of cytomegalovirus exposure and HLA in healthy donors. In the PCR, 60 Vbeta and 13 Jbeta primers were used. Profiled with immunoSEQ multiplex PCR; TCRdb holds only in-frame clones, not every one. Of under 200,000 clones listed, 82% were seen once; the top ten hold approximately 0.74%. Source material: PBMCs. The receptors were gathered from a young woman in good health and CMV-seronegative.

This chain joins TRBV9 and TRBJ2-7; no firm D call. CDR3 length: 15 residues. The ends were cut back, 0 bases at V and 2 bases at J, with 12 bases in the middle. The germline V gene encodes CDR1 SGDLS and CDR2 YYNGEE. The CDR3 is CASSVGHRPTYEQYF. CDR3 nucleotides: TGTGCCAGCAGCGTAGGACACCGTCCCACCTACGAGCAGTACTTC.

This clone came up once. CDR3 nucleotides: TGTGCCAGTAGTAGGTCCGGGACAAACTATGGCTACACCTTC. Translated, it gives CASSRSGTNYGYTF. J is TRBJ1-2 and V is TRBV19; D is perhaps TRBD1 (6 bases). CDR1 and CDR2 from the germline V gene are LNHDA and SQIVND (reference sequence). The CDR3 has 14 residues. Between the trimmed V and J ends, which lost 4 bases and 2 bases, there was a span of 11 bases.

The chain joins TRBV19 to TRBJ2-5; D is undetermined. The length of the CDR3 is 14 residues. The germline CDR1 and CDR2 sequences are LNHDA and SQIVND (reference sequence). V lost 4 bases and J lost 5, with 14 bases in between. The CDR3 nucleotides read TGTGCCAGTAGTAGCACTCCCGCGAGGGAGACCCAGTACTTC. It is translated as CASSSTPARETQYF.

The chain recombines TRBV18 with TRBJ1-4; unclear D gene. CDR3 length equals 13 residues. Trimming removed 3 bases from V and 3 bases from J, with 5 bases in between. Germline values: CDR1 KGHSH, CDR2 LQKENI. The CDR3 nucleotides are TGTGCCAGCTCACCTTCGGCTAATGAAAAACTGTTTTTT. Residues: CASSPSANEKLFF. Variable domain in full (rest from reference TRBV18 and TRBJ1-4): NAGVMQNPRHLVRRRGQEARLRCSPMKGHSHVYWYRQLPEEGLKFMVYLQKENIIDESGMPKERFSAEFPKEGPSILRIQQVVRGDSAAYFCASSPSANEKLFFGSGTQLSVL.

This chain joins TRBV2 and TRBJ2-7; the D gene is possibly TRBD1 (6 bases). Germline-derived CDR1 and CDR2 are SNHLY and FYNNEI. Trimming left V 6 bases short and J 6 bases short, with 18 bases between. This CDR3 is 14 amino acids long. The CDR3 reads CASRGTTGETEQYF. In nucleotides, the CDR3 is TGTGCCAGCAGGGGAACGACAGGCGAGACCGAGCAGTACTTC.